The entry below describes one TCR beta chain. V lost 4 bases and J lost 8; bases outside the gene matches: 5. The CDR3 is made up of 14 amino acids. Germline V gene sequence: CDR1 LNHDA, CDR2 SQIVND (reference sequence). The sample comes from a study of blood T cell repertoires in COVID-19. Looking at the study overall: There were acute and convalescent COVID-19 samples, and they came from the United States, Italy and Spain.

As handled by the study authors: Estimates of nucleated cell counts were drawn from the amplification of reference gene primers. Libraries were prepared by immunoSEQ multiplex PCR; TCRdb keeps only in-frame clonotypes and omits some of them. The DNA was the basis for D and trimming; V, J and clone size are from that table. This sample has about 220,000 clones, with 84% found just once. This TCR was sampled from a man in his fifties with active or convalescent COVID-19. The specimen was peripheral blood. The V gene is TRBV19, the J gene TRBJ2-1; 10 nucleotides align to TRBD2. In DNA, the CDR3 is TGTGCCAGTAGTACTAGCGGGGGTTTGGATGAGCAGTTCTTC. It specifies CASSTSGGLDEQFF. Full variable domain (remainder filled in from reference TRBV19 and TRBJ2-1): DGGITQSPKYLFRKEGQNVTLSCEQNLNHDAMYWYRQDPGQGLRLIYYSQIVNDFQKGDIAEGYSVSREKKESFPLTVTSAQKNPTAFYLCASSTSGGLDEQFFGPGTRLTVL.